Listed below are T cell receptor beta chains from one sample, sequenced in a study of naive and memory T cell subsets. Using its own MiXCR run on the UMI-ligation and nested PCR reads, TCRdb lists one record per CDR3 protein. This sample yields some 100,000 distinct CDR3 sequences, of which about 7% are seen a single time; 1.6% belongs to the top ten. The source material was central memory CD4+ T cells from blood. These receptors came from a human donor in good health. Each CDR3 is given with its conserved first and last residue. D genes are given only for firm matches. Clone size is shown for a subset of rows, as once, few, many or a class of expanded clone.

v_call	j_call	d_call	clone_size	cdr3_aa	cdr3_nt
TRBV5-1	TRBJ2-3	NA	NA	CASRSLGGQGESTDTQYF	TGCGCCAGCAGATCCCTCGGGGGGCAGGGGGAGTCCACAGATACGCAGTATTTT
TRBV29-1	TRBJ2-1	TRBD1	few	CSVDRPGGAYNEQFF	TGCAGCGTTGACAGACCAGGGGGTGCCTACAATGAGCAGTTCTTC
TRBV7-2	TRBJ2-5	NA	NA	CASSLSSTSQLETQYF	TGTGCCAGCAGCTTAAGTAGTACCAGTCAGTTGGAGACCCAGTACTTC
TRBV30	TRBJ1-4	NA	many	CAWSGQGVQLFF	TGTGCCTGGAGTGGGCAAGGAGTTCAACTGTTTTTT
TRBV7-2	TRBJ2-1	NA	few	CASSLQGSEFFF	TGTGCCAGCAGCTTGCAGGGGAGTGAGTTTTTCTTC
TRBV7-2	TRBJ2-5	NA	few	CASSLDRAPETQYF	TGTGCCAGCAGCTTAGACAGGGCCCCGGAGACCCAGTACTTC
TRBV27	TRBJ1-6	TRBD1	many	CASSPEGAALHF	TGTGCCAGCAGTCCAGAGGGGGCAGCCCTCCACTTT
TRBV5-6	TRBJ1-3	NA	NA	CASSLYNGLSGNTIYF	TGTGCCAGCAGCTTGTATAACGGTTTGTCTGGAAACACCATATATTTT
TRBV20-1	TRBJ1-3	TRBD1	many	CSAKSGQGSGNTIYF	TGCAGTGCTAAGTCGGGACAGGGTTCTGGAAACACCATATATTTT
TRBV4-2	TRBJ1-5	NA	NA	CASGEGEGQPQHF	TGTGCCTCGGGGGAAGGGGAGGGTCAGCCCCAGCATTTT
TRBV6-6	TRBJ2-7	NA	NA	CASSYSDTAKRGEQYF	TGTGCCAGCAGTTACTCGGACACCGCCAAGCGTGGCGAGCAGTACTTC
TRBV29-1	TRBJ1-1	NA	few	CSVRRGESTEAFF	TGCAGCGTGCGGAGAGGGGAGAGCACTGAAGCTTTCTTT
TRBV6-2/TRBV6-3	TRBJ2-6	TRBD2	NA	CASIGRGLVISGANVLTF	TGTGCCAGCATTGGACGGGGACTAGTTATATCCGGGGCCAACGTCCTGACTTTC
TRBV10-3	TRBJ1-2	NA	few	CAISESQFLGYGYTF	TGTGCCATCAGTGAGTCACAGTTTCTAGGCTATGGCTACACCTTC
TRBV7-2	TRBJ1-5	NA	NA	CASSRQNHQPQHF	TGTGCCAGCAGCCGACAGAATCATCAGCCCCAGCATTTT
TRBV18	TRBJ2-7	NA	many	CASSPPMNYEQYF	TGTGCCAGCTCACCACCAATGAACTACGAGCAGTACTTC
TRBV18	TRBJ1-1	NA	NA	CASSAVVNTEAFF	TGTGCCAGCTCAGCGGTAGTGAACACTGAAGCTTTCTTT
TRBV6-2/TRBV6-3	TRBJ1-2	NA	NA	CASSYRDYGSSYGYTF	TGTGCCAGCAGTTACCGGGACTACGGCTCGTCCTATGGCTACACCTTC
TRBV3-1	TRBJ1-5	NA	few	CASSFRGPQPQHF	TGTGCCAGCAGTTTCAGGGGCCCCCAGCCCCAGCATTTT
TRBV7-7	TRBJ2-5	TRBD2	NA	CASGRGLAGSETQYF	TGTGCCAGCGGGAGGGGGCTAGCGGGGTCGGAGACCCAGTACTTC
TRBV15	TRBJ2-1	NA	NA	CATSRAGLVQGRNEQFF	TGTGCCACCAGCAGAGCGGGACTGGTTCAGGGGAGGAATGAGCAGTTCTTC
TRBV18	TRBJ1-6	NA	many	CASSPGRQNSGPLHF	TGTGCCAGCTCACCCGGGAGACAGAACTCCGGGCCCCTCCACTTT
TRBV3-1	TRBJ1-5	NA	NA	CASSQGSGTNQPQHF	TGTGCCAGCAGCCAAGGGTCTGGAACGAATCAGCCCCAGCATTTT
TRBV5-6	TRBJ1-3	NA	many	CASSLAGNSGNTIYF	TGTGCCAGCAGCTTGGCCGGGAACTCTGGAAACACCATATATTTT
TRBV2	TRBJ1-6	NA	many	CASSEIGGKRSPLHF	TGTGCCAGCAGTGAAATCGGCGGGAAACGATCACCCCTCCACTTT
TRBV25-1	TRBJ1-1	NA	many	CASRRNLLSTEAFF	TGTGCCAGCAGGAGGAACCTACTGAGTACTGAAGCTTTCTTT
TRBV6-2/TRBV6-3	TRBJ2-1	NA	many	CASSYVGVTGDEQFF	TGTGCCAGCAGTTACGTGGGCGTCACTGGTGATGAGCAGTTCTTC
TRBV5-1	TRBJ2-7	NA	many	CASSSTGHSSYEQYF	TGCGCCAGCAGCTCCACGGGACACAGCTCCTACGAGCAGTACTTC
TRBV7-2	TRBJ2-3	NA	NA	CARSLVRLTTDTQYF	TGTGCCCGCAGCTTAGTACGGCTAACGACAGATACGCAGTATTTT
TRBV20-1	TRBJ2-5	NA	few	CSARQAQETQYF	TGCAGTGCTAGACAGGCCCAAGAGACCCAGTACTTC
TRBV20-1	TRBJ1-5	NA	NA	CSAPRGGGPPQHF	TGCAGTGCTCCACGTGGGGGGGGGCCGCCCCAGCATTTT
TRBV24-1	TRBJ2-5	TRBD1	few	CATSAPGQGMETQYF	TGTGCCACCAGTGCCCCGGGACAGGGTATGGAGACCCAGTACTTC
TRBV7-2	TRBJ2-7	NA	NA	CASSPQQGYEQYF	TGTGCCAGCAGCCCGCAACAGGGATACGAGCAGTACTTC
TRBV24-1	TRBJ2-7	TRBD1	NA	CATSDYAAGGNEQYF	TGTGCCACCAGTGACTATGCTGCAGGGGGCAACGAGCAGTACTTC
TRBV14	TRBJ2-3	NA	many	CASSQGGRASTDTQYF	TGTGCCAGCAGCCAAGGAGGAAGGGCTAGCACAGATACGCAGTATTTT
TRBV6-1	TRBJ2-2	TRBD1	NA	CASSKGQINTGELFF	TGTGCCAGCAGTAAGGGACAGATAAACACCGGGGAGCTGTTTTTT
TRBV28	TRBJ2-1	TRBD2	few	CASSPWTSGTYNEQFF	TGTGCCAGCAGTCCCTGGACTAGCGGAACGTACAATGAGCAGTTCTTC
TRBV7-2	TRBJ1-3	TRBD1	many	CASSLQGAGNTIYF	TGTGCCAGCAGTCTACAGGGGGCTGGAAACACCATATATTTT
TRBV6-1	TRBJ1-5	NA	many	CASRLPVMGGNQPQHF	TGTGCCAGCAGACTCCCCGTAATGGGGGGCAATCAGCCCCAGCATTTT
TRBV4-3	TRBJ1-6	NA	many	CASSQEQNSPLHF	TGCGCCAGCAGCCAAGAACAGAATTCACCCCTCCACTTT
TRBV12-3/TRBV12-4	TRBJ2-2	NA	few	CATRGTSNTGELFF	TGTGCCACCCGAGGGACATCGAACACCGGGGAGCTGTTTTTT
TRBV12-3/TRBV12-4	TRBJ1-6	NA	many	CASSFDQGNSPLHF	TGTGCCAGCAGTTTCGACCAGGGAAATTCACCCCTCCACTTT
TRBV6-2/TRBV6-3	TRBJ1-5	TRBD1	many	CASTAGQGRNQPQHF	TGTGCCAGCACCGCCGGACAGGGACGTAATCAGCCCCAGCATTTT
TRBV7-3	TRBJ1-6	NA	NA	CASSVDMQSPLHF	TGTGCCAGCAGCGTTGATATGCAATCACCCCTCCACTTT
TRBV10-3	TRBJ1-3	NA	many	CATGRSVPSSGNTIYF	TGTGCCACCGGGAGGTCCGTACCCTCGTCTGGAAACACCATATATTTT
TRBV7-8	TRBJ1-1	NA	NA	CASSVRAAGTEAFF	TGTGCCAGCAGCGTCAGGGCGGCGGGCACTGAAGCTTTCTTT
TRBV29-1	TRBJ1-2	NA	few	CSVENQGKDGYTF	TGCAGCGTTGAGAACCAGGGGAAGGATGGCTACACCTTC
TRBV6-5	TRBJ2-2	NA	many	CASSYSTQLNTGELFF	TGTGCCAGCAGTTACTCGACTCAGCTGAACACCGGGGAGCTGTTTTTT
TRBV6-6	TRBJ1-1	NA	few	CASSYNPPSNMNTEAFF	TGTGCCAGCAGTTACAACCCCCCAAGTAACATGAACACTGAAGCTTTCTTT
TRBV20-1	TRBJ1-1	NA	few	CSASGGVGDTEAFF	TGCAGTGCTAGCGGGGGGGTCGGGGACACTGAAGCTTTCTTT
TRBV5-1	TRBJ2-5	TRBD2	NA	CASSPGTSGGQETQYF	TGCGCCAGCAGCCCCGGGACTAGCGGGGGCCAAGAGACCCAGTACTTC